Listed below are T cell receptor beta chains from one sample, sequenced in a study of a mutant IDH1 vaccine in newly diagnosed glioma. Here immunoSEQ multiplex PCR was the method, and the copy in TCRdb shows in-frame clones only, minus some. The sample yields roughly 25,000 clones, around 79% seen once. No antigens are known for them. The source material was PBMCs, sampled from a glioma patient whose treatment included an IDH1 peptide vaccine. Receptors were obtained from a man aged 40-49 years with glioma. CDR3s include the opening cysteine and the closing phenylalanine or tryptophan. A D gene is named only where the DNA matches it firmly. Clone size is stated in some rows and not others, as once, few, many or a class when expanded.

d_call,clone_size,j_call,v_call,cdr3_nt,cdr3_aa
-,-,TRBJ1-2,TRBV9,TGTGCCAGCAGCGTAGATACAGGGCGCTATGGCTACACCTTC,CASSVDTGRYGYTF
-,few,TRBJ2-3,TRBV5-4,TGTGCCAGCAGCTTGGCGGGCGGGATAGACTCAGATACGCAGTATTTT,CASSLAGGIDSDTQYF
-,-,TRBJ1-1,TRBV18,TGTGCCAGCTCGGGTTCCCGACCCGACAGAGAAGCTTTCTTT,CASSGSRPDREAFF
-,-,TRBJ2-7,TRBV5-5,TGTGCCAGCAGCGGAGGGACAGTCTCATCCTACGAGCAGTACTTC,CASSGGTVSSYEQYF
TRBD2,-,TRBJ2-2,TRBV19,TGTGCCAGTAGCTGGCGGGAGGCTTCCGGGGAGCTGTTTTTT,CASSWREASGELFF
-,-,TRBJ2-5,TRBV11-2,TGTGCCAGCAGAAGGACAGTTCAAGAGACCCAGTACTTC,CASRRTVQETQYF
TRBD2,-,TRBJ2-2,TRBV4-3,TGCGCCAGCAGCCGAAGATTTACAATAGCGGGAGGGACAAACACCGGGGAGCTGTTTTTT,CASSRRFTIAGGTNTGELFF
TRBD1,once,TRBJ1-2,TRBV28,TGTGCCAGCAGTACAGGGGTCCATGGCTACACCTTC,CASSTGVHGYTF
-,-,TRBJ1-4,TRBV21-1,TGTGCCAGCAGCAAAGAAGGGGCCGCGAGCCGGTTTAATGAAAAACTGTTTTTT,CASSKEGAASRFNEKLFF
-,-,TRBJ1-2,TRBV28,TGTGTGACGGGAATTAACTATGGCTACACCTTC,CVTGINYGYTF
TRBD2,-,TRBJ2-1,TRBV28,TGTGCCAGCACCAATGCGGGGGGTCATAGCGGGAGGGACAATGAGCAGTTCTTC,CASTNAGGHSGRDNEQFF
-,-,TRBJ2-7,TRBV7-2,TGTGCCAGCAGCCAAGCCCGCGAGCAGTACTTC,CASSQAREQYF
TRBD2,few,TRBJ2-3,TRBV4-1,TGCGCCAGCAGCCTGGCGGGAGTCCCTTTTGGGAGCACAGATACGCAGTATTTT,CASSLAGVPFGSTDTQYF
-,-,TRBJ1-3,TRBV11-2,TGTGCCAGCAGCTTCCCCAACTCTGGAAACACCATATATTTT,CASSFPNSGNTIYF
TRBD1,few,TRBJ1-6,TRBV5-4,TGTGCCAGCAGCGTAGACAGGGACCATTCACCCCTCCACTTT,CASSVDRDHSPLHF
-,-,TRBJ1-4,TRBV7-6,TGTGCCAGCAGCCCACTGGGAGGGGCGAATGAAAAACTGTTTTTT,CASSPLGGANEKLFF
-,-,TRBJ2-1,TRBV7-7,TGTGCCAGCAGCCCGCAAGGGTCTGGCAGGCATGAGCAGTTCTTC,CASSPQGSGRHEQFF
-,few,TRBJ1-2,TRBV15,TGTGCCACCAGCCCCACGGCCAGGGGCTATGGCTACACCTTC,CATSPTARGYGYTF
TRBD2,-,TRBJ2-1,TRBV5-1,TGCGCCAGCAGCTTGCAGGCTAGCGGGAGCTCCCACAATGAGCAGTTCTTC,CASSLQASGSSHNEQFF
-,-,TRBJ2-2,TRBV18,TGTGCCAGCTCCCCATCGACAGTCGGGGAGCTGTTTTTT,CASSPSTVGELFF
-,-,TRBJ2-5,TRBV9,TGTGCCAGCAGCGTAGGGGTTAGCGGGACAGGTGGAGAGACCCAGTACTTC,CASSVGVSGTGGETQYF
-,once,TRBJ2-2,TRBV7-2,TGTGCCAGCAGCGTGTACGGTGGGGACACCGGGGAGCTGTTTTTT,CASSVYGGDTGELFF
TRBD2,-,TRBJ2-1,TRBV4-1,TGCGCCAGCAGCCAATTGACTAGCGGGAGCCTTTACAATGAGCAGTTCTTC,CASSQLTSGSLYNEQFF
-,-,TRBJ2-7,TRBV19,TGTGCCAGCAGCCGGGACAACTCCTACGAGCAGTACTTC,CASSRDNSYEQYF
TRBD1,-,TRBJ1-5,TRBV7-9,TGTGCCAGCAGCTTAGGGACAGGGGCTGGAAATCAGCCCCAGCATTTT,CASSLGTGAGNQPQHF
-,-,TRBJ2-2,TRBV6-6,TGTGCCAGCAGTTACTCTCCTAGCGGGGAGCTGTTTTTT,CASSYSPSGELFF
-,-,TRBJ2-1,TRBV9,TGTGCCAGCAGCGTATCACCAGCGGCGGTTCTCCTTTACAATGAGCAGTTCTTC,CASSVSPAAVLLYNEQFF
-,few,TRBJ2-2,TRBV28,TGTGCCAGCAGTTTCCTAGATTCCACCGGGGAGCTGTTTTTT,CASSFLDSTGELFF
-,-,TRBJ1-3,TRBV18,TGTGCCAGCTCGCCAGACAACTCTGGAAACACCATATATTTT,CASSPDNSGNTIYF
TRBD2,-,TRBJ2-1,TRBV2,TGTGCCAGCAGGACCTTGACTAGCGACTACAATGAGCAGTTCTTC,CASRTLTSDYNEQFF
-,-,TRBJ2-6,TRBV6-1,TGTGCCAGCAGTAACCCAGCGGCCAACGTCCTGACTTTC,CASSNPAANVLTF
TRBD2,-,TRBJ2-1,TRBV2,TGTGCCAGCAGTGAAGAGACTAGCGGGAACAATGAGCAGTTCTTC,CASSEETSGNNEQFF
-,-,TRBJ2-5,TRBV27,TGTGCCAGCAGTTTATCCGGGGTAGTATTAGAGACCCAGTACTTC,CASSLSGVVLETQYF
-,-,TRBJ2-5,TRBV14,TGTGCCAGCAGCCAAGCCCAGGCCCAGTACTTC,CASSQAQAQYF
-,-,TRBJ1-5,TRBV28,TGTGCCAGCAGAGGGGGGGGAACGGGTCAGCCCCAGCATTTT,CASRGGGTGQPQHF
TRBD2,-,TRBJ2-6,TRBV2,TGTGCCAGCAGTGGACTAGCGGGAGCTGACGGGGCCAACGTCCTGACTTTC,CASSGLAGADGANVLTF
-,-,TRBJ1-2,TRBV5-6,TGTGCCAGCAGCTCGCGCCGGGACAACTATGGCTACACCTTC,CASSSRRDNYGYTF
-,-,TRBJ1-2,TRBV2,TGTGCCAGCCAACGCGACGAGGGGAACTATGGCTACACCTTC,CASQRDEGNYGYTF
-,few,TRBJ1-3,TRBV5-1,TGCGCCAGCAGCTTGGGACAGAGTGAGGGAAACACCATATATTTT,CASSLGQSEGNTIYF
-,-,TRBJ2-7,TRBV5-5,TGTGCCAGCAGCGCTTCCTACGAGCAGTACTTC,CASSASYEQYF
TRBD1,-,TRBJ2-5,TRBV7-2,TGTGCCAGCAGCTTGAGGGGGCGAGAGACCCAGTACTTC,CASSLRGRETQYF
TRBD2,-,TRBJ2-7,TRBV9,TGTGCCAGCAGCGTAGGAAGGACTAGGGACGAGCAGTACTTC,CASSVGRTRDEQYF
-,-,TRBJ1-2,TRBV19,TGTGCCAGTGCTGCGACAGCGCTCTATGGCTACACCTTC,CASAATALYGYTF
-,-,TRBJ1-1,TRBV6-5,TGTGCCAGCAGTTACCAATCCAGGGGAGGGGAAGCTTTCTTT,CASSYQSRGGEAFF
-,few,TRBJ1-3,TRBV10-3,TGTGCCATCAGGCCGGACGAGGGGCTTGGAAACACCATATATTTT,CAIRPDEGLGNTIYF
-,few,TRBJ1-3,TRBV19,TGTGCCAGTAGTTTACAAGGCTCTGGAAACACCATATATTTT,CASSLQGSGNTIYF
TRBD2,-,TRBJ2-1,TRBV12-5,TGTGCTAGTGGTTTGGGTCCACTAGCGGGGGAGTTCTTC,CASGLGPLAGEFF
TRBD1,once,TRBJ2-5,TRBV18,TGTGCCAGCTCACCACGAATGGACAGGGCAGAGACCCAGTACTTC,CASSPRMDRAETQYF
TRBD2,once,TRBJ2-1,TRBV11-2,TGTGCCAGCAGCCCTAGCGGGAGGGACCGAGGGGAGCAGTTCTTC,CASSPSGRDRGEQFF
TRBD1,few,TRBJ1-6,TRBV7-9,TGTGCCAGCAGCTTAGGGTTGGACAGGGGAGGAAATTCACCCCTCCACTTT,CASSLGLDRGGNSPLHF
-,-,TRBJ2-1,TRBV5-4,TGTGCCAGCAGCCCCCGGGGGCGGGGGCCGGCCAACAATGAGCAGTTCTTC,CASSPRGRGPANNEQFF
-,-,TRBJ2-1,TRBV19,TGTGCCAGTAGTATGTATGGGGGTGGGTCCTACAATGAGCAGTTCTTC,CASSMYGGGSYNEQFF
TRBD1,-,TRBJ1-1,TRBV5-1,TGCGCCAGCAGCTTAGGAGACAGGGCATTGGAAGGAGCTTTCTTT,CASSLGDRALEGAFF
-,once,TRBJ1-1,TRBV6-4,TGTGCCAGCAGTGACGCCCCGGACACTGAAGCTTTCTTT,CASSDAPDTEAFF
-,-,TRBJ2-5,TRBV25-1,TGTGCCAGCCGCGGGGGCTACCAAGAGACCCAGTACTTC,CASRGGYQETQYF
TRBD1,-,TRBJ1-6,TRBV5-1,TGCGCCAGCAGCCTTGGGACAGGGGGACGGCTTAACAATTCACCCCTCCACTTT,CASSLGTGGRLNNSPLHF
-,-,TRBJ2-1,TRBV11-2,TGTGCCAGCAGCTTAGAAGGGCCAGCCTACAATGAGCAGTTCTTC,CASSLEGPAYNEQFF
-,-,TRBJ2-1,TRBV11-3,TGTGCCAGCAGCTTCGGGGGAGCCTACAATGAGCAGTTCTTC,CASSFGGAYNEQFF
TRBD1,-,TRBJ1-2,TRBV7-8,TGTGCCAGCAGCCCAGACTTCGGGTGGGGACAGACTAACTATGGCTACACCTTC,CASSPDFGWGQTNYGYTF
-,-,TRBJ1-1,TRBV30,TGTGCCTGGAGTGTAGGGGGAGGGGTCACTGAAGCTTTCTTT,CAWSVGGGVTEAFF